The entry that follows covers one T cell receptor beta chain sequence. Seattle patient enrollment occurred during active infection, with longitudinal follow-up thereafter. This specimen comes from a study of blood T cell repertoires in COVID-19. On the study more broadly: Researchers got acute and convalescent COVID-19 samples from the United States, Italy and Spain. From T cells, B-cell-depleted T cells, or PBMCs came the material, which was cDNA or gDNA.

The V end was cut by 3 bases, the J end by 4 bases, with 16 bases between. Germline values: CDR1 SGHDT, CDR2 YYEEEE. The CDR3 spans 15 residues. Original processing notes: Scientists estimated how many nucleated cells there were by amplifying reference gene primers. Method: immunoSEQ multiplex PCR; TCRdb's copy keeps in-frame clones and lacks some. For V, J and clone size, that table is used; D and trimming come from the DNA. The sample lists roughly 100,000 clones, roughly 92% occurring once. Sequenced: peripheral blood. This clonotype originated in a woman aged 45-65 years with COVID-19, enrolled during active disease. This chain uses TRBV5-6 with TRBJ1-2, with a weak D call TRBD1 (6 bases). The CDR3: CASSSRTAAFYGYTF. The CDR3 region has the DNA TGTGCCAGCAGCTCTCGGACAGCCGCCTTCTATGGCTACACCTTC.